Listed below are T cell receptor beta chains from one sample, sequenced in a study of spatial heterogeneity in lung cancer. In TCRdb, the 5' RACE reads were re-called with MiXCR into one record per CDR3 protein. The data show around 87,000 distinct CDR3 sequences, about 12% seen once. The source material was PBMCs, sampled at surgery. The receptors shown here come from a male donor with early-stage non-small cell lung cancer. CDR3s include the opening cysteine and the closing phenylalanine or tryptophan. Fields, in order: D gene, clone size, J gene, V gene, CDR3 length, CDR3 protein, CDR3 DNA. A D gene is named only where the DNA matches it firmly. The listing skips clone size in some rows; elsewhere it reads once, few, many or a size class.

D: TRBD2; size: few; J: TRBJ2-5; V: TRBV7-2; length: 14; CDR3: CASSVPLAEETQYF; DNA: TGTGCCAGCAGCGTCCCGCTAGCGGAAGAGACCCAGTACTTC
D: .; size: .; J: TRBJ2-5; V: TRBV30; length: 13; CDR3: CAWSGEGGETQYF; DNA: TGTGCCTGGAGCGGGGAAGGAGGGGAGACCCAGTACTTC
D: .; size: few; J: TRBJ2-7; V: TRBV19; length: 14; CDR3: CASSLQGSSYEQYF; DNA: TGTGCCAGTAGTCTCCAGGGGAGCTCCTACGAGCAGTACTTC
D: TRBD1; size: many; J: TRBJ2-7; V: TRBV28; length: 18; CDR3: CASSYQLRDRANSYEQYF; DNA: TGTGCCAGCAGTTACCAACTACGGGACAGGGCTAATTCCTACGAGCAGTACTTC
D: .; size: few; J: TRBJ1-5; V: TRBV6-2/TRBV6-3; length: 14; CDR3: CASSYIGGNQPQHF; DNA: TGTGCCAGCAGTTACATAGGGGGCAATCAGCCCCAGCATTTT
D: .; size: many; J: TRBJ2-3; V: TRBV7-9; length: 14; CDR3: CASSPLELADTQYF; DNA: TGTGCCAGCAGCCCGCTAGAGTTGGCAGATACGCAGTATTTT
D: .; size: few; J: TRBJ2-7; V: TRBV6-5; length: 18; CDR3: CASSLLTPAASASYEQYF; DNA: TGTGCCAGCAGCTTACTAACCCCCGCGGCTAGTGCATCCTACGAGCAGTACTTC
D: TRBD2; size: many; J: TRBJ2-7; V: TRBV10-3; length: 14; CDR3: CAISEREASYEQYF; DNA: TGTGCCATCAGTGAGCGGGAGGCGTCCTACGAGCAGTACTTC
D: TRBD2; size: few; J: TRBJ2-5; V: TRBV6-2/TRBV6-3; length: 15; CDR3: CASSPRTSGQETQYF; DNA: TGTGCCAGCAGTCCGAGGACTAGCGGCCAAGAGACCCAGTACTTC
D: .; size: many; J: TRBJ1-1; V: TRBV2; length: 15; CDR3: CASSQQGRGSTEAFF; DNA: TGTGCCAGCAGTCAACAGGGTCGGGGTAGCACTGAAGCTTTCTTT
D: .; size: .; J: TRBJ2-3; V: TRBV6-2/TRBV6-3; length: 15; CDR3: CASSYSMALGDTQYF; DNA: TGTGCCAGCAGTTACTCGATGGCCTTGGGAGATACGCAGTATTTT
D: TRBD1; size: .; J: TRBJ1-5; V: TRBV6-2/TRBV6-3; length: 17; CDR3: CASSYSGATGNGQPQHF; DNA: TGTGCCAGCAGTTACTCAGGGGCGACAGGGAACGGACAGCCCCAGCATTTT
D: .; size: .; J: TRBJ1-6; V: TRBV5-4; length: 14; CDR3: CASSLVPFNSPLHF; DNA: TGTGCCAGCAGCTTGGTGCCTTTTAATTCACCCCTCCACTTT
D: TRBD1; size: many; J: TRBJ1-1; V: TRBV16; length: 18; CDR3: CASSQSITVGRGRTEAFF; DNA: TGTGCCAGCAGCCAATCAATTACAGTGGGCAGGGGGAGAACTGAAGCTTTCTTT
D: .; size: .; J: TRBJ2-1; V: TRBV5-1; length: 13; CDR3: CASTLDRGGEQFF; DNA: TGCGCCAGCACCCTAGACCGGGGCGGTGAGCAGTTCTTC
D: TRBD1; size: .; J: TRBJ1-5; V: TRBV20-1; length: 15; CDR3: CSAGDRGYSNQPQHF; DNA: TGCAGTGCGGGAGACAGGGGATATAGCAATCAGCCCCAGCATTTT
D: .; size: .; J: TRBJ2-1; V: TRBV5-1; length: 13; CDR3: CASSLEAYNEQFF; DNA: TGCGCCAGCAGCTTGGAGGCCTACAATGAGCAGTTCTTC
D: .; size: .; J: TRBJ2-1; V: TRBV3-1; length: 15; CDR3: CASSFLAGANNEQFF; DNA: TGTGCCAGCAGCTTCCTGGCGGGGGCCAACAATGAGCAGTTCTTC
D: TRBD2; size: many; J: TRBJ2-7; V: TRBV28; length: 14; CDR3: CASSILAVTYEQYF; DNA: TGTGCCAGCAGTATCCTAGCGGTTACCTACGAGCAGTACTTC
D: .; size: .; J: TRBJ1-5; V: TRBV6-2/TRBV6-3; length: 16; CDR3: CASTPGGAGSNQPQHF; DNA: TGTGCCAGCACCCCGGGAGGGGCAGGGAGCAATCAGCCCCAGCATTTT
D: .; size: .; J: TRBJ2-2; V: TRBV12-3/TRBV12-4; length: 13; CDR3: CASSLVSPGELFF; DNA: TGTGCCAGCAGTTTAGTTAGTCCCGGGGAGCTGTTTTTT
D: .; size: many; J: TRBJ2-2; V: TRBV7-3; length: 16; CDR3: CASSRDPGLYTGELFF; DNA: TGTGCCAGCAGCCGAGATCCGGGACTCTACACCGGGGAGCTGTTTTTT
D: .; size: many; J: TRBJ1-6; V: TRBV3-1; length: 13; CDR3: CASSQPDNSPLHF; DNA: TGTGCCAGCAGCCAACCCGATAATTCACCCCTCCACTTT
D: TRBD1; size: few; J: TRBJ2-2; V: TRBV7-7; length: 17; CDR3: CASSLGPGGRATGELFF; DNA: TGTGCTAGCAGCTTAGGCCCAGGGGGCCGAGCCACCGGGGAGCTGTTTTTT
D: .; size: .; J: TRBJ2-7; V: TRBV7-8; length: 15; CDR3: CASSLMRVEGYEQYF; DNA: TGTGCCAGCAGCTTAATGAGGGTAGAGGGCTACGAGCAGTACTTC
D: TRBD1; size: many; J: TRBJ2-7; V: TRBV7-9; length: 15; CDR3: CASSQGQGSSYEQYF; DNA: TGTGCCAGCAGTCAAGGACAGGGGAGCTCCTACGAGCAGTACTTC
D: TRBD2; size: many; J: TRBJ2-1; V: TRBV4-1; length: 15; CDR3: CASSRTSGSYNEQFF; DNA: TGCGCCAGCAGCCGGACTAGCGGCTCCTACAATGAGCAGTTCTTC
D: .; size: few; J: TRBJ1-1; V: TRBV7-9; length: 11; CDR3: CASSLYTEAFF; DNA: TGTGCCAGCAGCTTATACACTGAAGCTTTCTTT
D: .; size: many; J: TRBJ2-1; V: TRBV28; length: 17; CDR3: CASSLLGGPSSYNEQFF; DNA: TGTGCCAGCAGTTTGTTAGGCGGCCCTAGCTCCTACAATGAGCAGTTCTTC
D: TRBD1; size: many; J: TRBJ2-5; V: TRBV5-5; length: 15; CDR3: CASSSQGFDQETQYF; DNA: TGTGCCAGCAGCTCACAGGGGTTTGACCAAGAGACCCAGTACTTC
D: .; size: few; J: TRBJ2-5; V: TRBV4-3; length: 13; CDR3: CASSQFEGETQYF; DNA: TGCGCCAGCAGCCAATTTGAGGGAGAGACCCAGTACTTC
D: TRBD2; size: .; J: TRBJ2-1; V: TRBV6-1; length: 14; CDR3: CASSVGLAGGSWFF; DNA: TGTGCCAGCAGCGTGGGACTAGCGGGGGGGTCGTGGTTCTTC
D: TRBD2; size: few; J: TRBJ2-1; V: TRBV9; length: 16; CDR3: CASSVVAGGFYNEQFF; DNA: TGTGCCAGCAGCGTAGTGGCGGGGGGTTTCTACAATGAGCAGTTCTTC
D: .; size: few; J: TRBJ2-3; V: TRBV20-1; length: 12; CDR3: CSAIEIADTQYF; DNA: TGCAGTGCTATTGAGATCGCAGATACGCAGTATTTT
D: TRBD1; size: few; J: TRBJ2-7; V: TRBV5-5; length: 15; CDR3: CASSPRTGRSYEQYF; DNA: TGTGCCAGCAGCCCCCGGACAGGACGCTCCTACGAGCAGTACTTC
D: TRBD1; size: .; J: TRBJ1-6; V: TRBV27; length: 17; CDR3: CASSFLRQGGRNSPLHF; DNA: TGTGCCAGCAGTTTCTTAAGACAGGGTGGACGTAATTCACCCCTCCACTTT
D: TRBD1; size: .; J: TRBJ2-7; V: TRBV15; length: 14; CDR3: CATKRDRGAYEQYF; DNA: TGTGCCACAAAGAGGGACAGGGGCGCCTACGAGCAGTACTTC
D: TRBD1; size: few; J: TRBJ1-5; V: TRBV2; length: 15; CDR3: CASSEGGQDHQPQHF; DNA: TGTGCCAGCAGTGAAGGGGGACAGGACCATCAGCCCCAGCATTTT
D: .; size: .; J: TRBJ2-2; V: TRBV18; length: 13; CDR3: CASSPMDTGELFF; DNA: TGTGCCAGCTCACCAATGGACACCGGGGAGCTGTTTTTT
D: TRBD2; size: .; J: TRBJ2-3; V: TRBV7-9; length: 20; CDR3: CASSPPARVVRESLTDTQYF; DNA: TGTGCCAGCAGCCCGCCTGCGCGAGTGGTGCGGGAGTCCCTCACAGATACGCAGTATTTT
D: TRBD2; size: few; J: TRBJ2-3; V: TRBV7-2; length: 15; CDR3: CASSPNPSGRDTQYF; DNA: TGTGCCAGCAGCCCGAACCCGAGCGGGAGGGATACGCAGTATTTT
D: TRBD1; size: .; J: TRBJ1-2; V: TRBV28; length: 13; CDR3: CASSSGQGGGYTF; DNA: TGTGCCAGCAGTTCGGGACAGGGTGGTGGCTACACCTTC
D: TRBD2; size: many; J: TRBJ2-2; V: TRBV13; length: 16; CDR3: CASSRTSGILTGELFF; DNA: TGTGCCAGCAGCCGGACCAGCGGGATTCTCACCGGGGAGCTGTTTTTT
D: .; size: .; J: TRBJ1-5; V: TRBV6-2/TRBV6-3; length: 12; CDR3: CASTNRGQPQHF; DNA: TGTGCCAGCACCAACCGTGGTCAGCCCCAGCATTTT
D: .; size: few; J: TRBJ2-5; V: TRBV3-1; length: 11; CDR3: CASRISETQYF; DNA: TGTGCCAGCAGGATTTCAGAGACCCAGTACTTC
D: .; size: .; J: TRBJ1-1; V: TRBV20-1; length: 15; CDR3: CSARRGERKNTEAFF; DNA: TGCAGTGCTAGGCGAGGCGAGCGGAAGAACACTGAAGCTTTCTTT
D: .; size: many; J: TRBJ2-3; V: TRBV29-1; length: 13; CDR3: CSVEDQGEDTQYF; DNA: TGCAGCGTTGAAGATCAAGGAGAAGATACGCAGTATTTT
D: .; size: .; J: TRBJ1-1; V: TRBV28; length: 13; CDR3: CASSLWFEGEAFF; DNA: TGTGCCAGCAGTTTATGGTTCGAGGGGGAAGCTTTCTTT
D: .; size: .; J: TRBJ1-2; V: TRBV29-1; length: 17; CDR3: CSVEVPGQRSQGNGYTF; DNA: TGCAGCGTTGAAGTTCCAGGGCAAAGGAGTCAAGGAAATGGCTACACCTTC
D: .; size: .; J: TRBJ2-1; V: TRBV5-1; length: 15; CDR3: CASSLSGGGYNEQFF; DNA: TGCGCCAGCAGCCTCTCCGGCGGAGGCTACAATGAGCAGTTCTTC
D: TRBD1; size: .; J: TRBJ1-2; V: TRBV28; length: 13; CDR3: CASRRTGGHGYTF; DNA: TGTGCCAGCAGACGGACAGGGGGCCATGGCTACACCTTC
D: .; size: .; J: TRBJ1-1; V: TRBV29-1; length: 14; CDR3: CSLRAVQLGTEAFF; DNA: TGCAGCCTCAGGGCGGTACAGCTCGGGACTGAAGCTTTCTTT
D: .; size: few; J: TRBJ1-2; V: TRBV28; length: 15; CDR3: CASSLVNPVNYGYTF; DNA: TGTGCCAGCAGTTTAGTGAACCCAGTTAACTATGGCTACACCTTC
D: .; size: few; J: TRBJ2-3; V: TRBV5-1; length: 14; CDR3: CASSLTGFTDTQYF; DNA: TGCGCCAGCAGCTTGACCGGGTTCACAGATACGCAGTATTTT
D: .; size: few; J: TRBJ2-1; V: TRBV27; length: 15; CDR3: CASSWRDRPYNEQFF; DNA: TGTGCCAGCAGTTGGCGGGATAGGCCATACAATGAGCAGTTCTTC